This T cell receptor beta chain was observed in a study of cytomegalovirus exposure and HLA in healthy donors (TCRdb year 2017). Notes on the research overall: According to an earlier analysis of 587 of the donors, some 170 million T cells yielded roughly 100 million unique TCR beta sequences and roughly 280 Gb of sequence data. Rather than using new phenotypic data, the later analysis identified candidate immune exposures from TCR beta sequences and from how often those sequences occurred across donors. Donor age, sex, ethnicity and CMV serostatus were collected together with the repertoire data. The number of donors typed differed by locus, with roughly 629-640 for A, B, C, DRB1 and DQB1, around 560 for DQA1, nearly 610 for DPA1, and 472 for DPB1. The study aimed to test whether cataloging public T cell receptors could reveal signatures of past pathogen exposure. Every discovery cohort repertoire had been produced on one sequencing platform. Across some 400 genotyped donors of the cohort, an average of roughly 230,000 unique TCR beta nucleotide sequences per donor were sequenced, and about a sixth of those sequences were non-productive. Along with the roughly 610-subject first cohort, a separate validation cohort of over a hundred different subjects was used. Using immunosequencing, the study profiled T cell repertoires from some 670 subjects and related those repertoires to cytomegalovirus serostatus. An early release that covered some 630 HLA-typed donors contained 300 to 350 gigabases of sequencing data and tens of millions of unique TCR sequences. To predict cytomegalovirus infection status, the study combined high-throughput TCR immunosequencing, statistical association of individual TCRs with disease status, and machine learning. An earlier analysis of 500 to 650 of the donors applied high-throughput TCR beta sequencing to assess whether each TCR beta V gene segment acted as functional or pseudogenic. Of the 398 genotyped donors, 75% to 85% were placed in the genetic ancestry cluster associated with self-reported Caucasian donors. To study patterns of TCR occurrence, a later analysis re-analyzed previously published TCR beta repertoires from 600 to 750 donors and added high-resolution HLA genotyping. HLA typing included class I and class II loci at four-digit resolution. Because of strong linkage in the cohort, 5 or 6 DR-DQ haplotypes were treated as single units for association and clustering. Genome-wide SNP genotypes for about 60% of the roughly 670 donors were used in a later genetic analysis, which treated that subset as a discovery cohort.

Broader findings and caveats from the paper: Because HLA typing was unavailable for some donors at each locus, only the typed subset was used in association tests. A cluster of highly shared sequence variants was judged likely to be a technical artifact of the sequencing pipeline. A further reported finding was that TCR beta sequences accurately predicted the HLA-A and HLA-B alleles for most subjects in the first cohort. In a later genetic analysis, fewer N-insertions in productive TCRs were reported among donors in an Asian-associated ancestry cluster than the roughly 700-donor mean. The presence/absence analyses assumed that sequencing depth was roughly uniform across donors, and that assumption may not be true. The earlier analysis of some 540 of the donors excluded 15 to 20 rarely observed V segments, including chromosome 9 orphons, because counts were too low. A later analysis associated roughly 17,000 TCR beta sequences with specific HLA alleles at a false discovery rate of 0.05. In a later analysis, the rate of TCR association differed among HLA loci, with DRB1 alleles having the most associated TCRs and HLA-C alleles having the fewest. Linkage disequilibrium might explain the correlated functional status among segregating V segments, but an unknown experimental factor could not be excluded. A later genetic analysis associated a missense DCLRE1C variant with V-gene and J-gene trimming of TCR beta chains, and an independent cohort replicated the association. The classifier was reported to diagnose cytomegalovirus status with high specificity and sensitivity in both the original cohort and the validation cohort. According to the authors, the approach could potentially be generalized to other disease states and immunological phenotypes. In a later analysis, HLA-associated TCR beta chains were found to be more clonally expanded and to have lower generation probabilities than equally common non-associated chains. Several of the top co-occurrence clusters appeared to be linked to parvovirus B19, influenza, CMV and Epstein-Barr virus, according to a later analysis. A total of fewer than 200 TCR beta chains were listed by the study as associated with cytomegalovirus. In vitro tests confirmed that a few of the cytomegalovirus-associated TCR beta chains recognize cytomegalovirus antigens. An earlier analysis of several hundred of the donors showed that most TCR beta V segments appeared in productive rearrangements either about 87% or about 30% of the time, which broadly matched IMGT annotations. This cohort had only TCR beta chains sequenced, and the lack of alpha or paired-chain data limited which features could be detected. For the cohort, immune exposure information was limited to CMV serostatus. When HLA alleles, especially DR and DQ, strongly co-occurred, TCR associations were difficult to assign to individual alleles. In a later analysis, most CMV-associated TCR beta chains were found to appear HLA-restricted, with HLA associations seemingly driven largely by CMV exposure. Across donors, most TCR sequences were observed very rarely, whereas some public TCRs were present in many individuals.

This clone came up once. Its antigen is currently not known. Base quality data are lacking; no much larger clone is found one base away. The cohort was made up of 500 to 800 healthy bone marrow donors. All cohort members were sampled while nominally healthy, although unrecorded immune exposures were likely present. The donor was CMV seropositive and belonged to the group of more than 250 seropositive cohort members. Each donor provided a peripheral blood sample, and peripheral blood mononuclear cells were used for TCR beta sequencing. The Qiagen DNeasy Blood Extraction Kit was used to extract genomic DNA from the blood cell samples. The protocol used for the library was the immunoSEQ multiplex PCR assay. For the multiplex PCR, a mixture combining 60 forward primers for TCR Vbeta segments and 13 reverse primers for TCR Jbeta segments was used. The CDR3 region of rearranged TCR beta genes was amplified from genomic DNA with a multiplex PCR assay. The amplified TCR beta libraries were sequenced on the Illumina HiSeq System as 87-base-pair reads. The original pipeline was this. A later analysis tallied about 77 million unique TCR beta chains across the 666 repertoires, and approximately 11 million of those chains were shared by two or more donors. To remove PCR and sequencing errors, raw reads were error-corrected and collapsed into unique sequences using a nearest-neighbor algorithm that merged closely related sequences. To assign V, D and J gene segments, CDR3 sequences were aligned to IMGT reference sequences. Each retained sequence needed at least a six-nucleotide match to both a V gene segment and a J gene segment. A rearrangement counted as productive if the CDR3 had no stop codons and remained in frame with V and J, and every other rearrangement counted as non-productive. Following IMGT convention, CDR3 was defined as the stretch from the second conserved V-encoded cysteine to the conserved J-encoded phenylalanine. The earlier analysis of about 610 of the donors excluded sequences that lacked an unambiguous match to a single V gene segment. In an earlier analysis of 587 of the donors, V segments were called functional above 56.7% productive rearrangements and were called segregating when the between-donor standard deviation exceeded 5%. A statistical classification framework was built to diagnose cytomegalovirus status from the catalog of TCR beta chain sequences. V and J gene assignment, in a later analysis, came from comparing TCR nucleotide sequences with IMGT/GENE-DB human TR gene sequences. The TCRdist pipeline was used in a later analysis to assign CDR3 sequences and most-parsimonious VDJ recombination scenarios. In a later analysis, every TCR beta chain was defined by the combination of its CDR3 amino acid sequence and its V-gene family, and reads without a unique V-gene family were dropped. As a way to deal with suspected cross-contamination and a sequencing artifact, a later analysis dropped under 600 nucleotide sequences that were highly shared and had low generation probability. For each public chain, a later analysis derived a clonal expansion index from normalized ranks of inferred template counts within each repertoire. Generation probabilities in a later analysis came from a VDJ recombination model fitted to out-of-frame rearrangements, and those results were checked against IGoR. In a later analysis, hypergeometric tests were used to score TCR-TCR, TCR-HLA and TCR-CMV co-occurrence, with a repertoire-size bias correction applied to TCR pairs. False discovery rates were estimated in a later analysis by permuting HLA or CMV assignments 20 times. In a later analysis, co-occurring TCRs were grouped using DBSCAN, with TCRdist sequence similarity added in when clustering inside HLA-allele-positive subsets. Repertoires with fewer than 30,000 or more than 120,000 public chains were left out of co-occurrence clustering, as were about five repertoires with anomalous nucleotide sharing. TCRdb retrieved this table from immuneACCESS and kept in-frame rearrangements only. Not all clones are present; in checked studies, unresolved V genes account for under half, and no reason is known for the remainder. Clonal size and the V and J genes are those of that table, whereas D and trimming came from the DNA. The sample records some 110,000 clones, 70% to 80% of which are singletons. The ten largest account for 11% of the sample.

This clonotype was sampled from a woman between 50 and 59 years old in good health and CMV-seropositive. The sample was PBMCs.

The nucleotide sequence is given as TGTGCCAGCAGTTATGAAGCAACAGGGAACATTCAGTACTTC. It is translated as CASSYEATGNIQYF. This chain joins TRBV6-5 to TRBJ2-4, and TRBD1 may be the D gene, going by 6 matching bases. In the germline V gene, CDR1 corresponds to MNHEY and CDR2 to SVGAGI. A distance of 13 bases separates the germline ends of V and J, which lose 3 bases and 7 bases respectively. The CDR3 spans 14 residues, from the cysteine through the phenylalanine. Of all the DNA, just the CDR3 is kept, 42 bases in frame from base 1.